This T cell receptor beta chain was captured by sequencing in a study of regulatory T cells in long-lasting Graves disease. With iRepertoire HTBI primers and Arm-PCR of CDR3 regions, TCR beta libraries were built. TCRdb independently ran MiXCR on the multiplex PCR reads; one entry per CDR3 protein. The sample contains fewer than 450,000 distinct CDR3 sequences, roughly 20% of which appear only once. This CDR3 is 16 amino acids long. Germline assignment: CDR1 SGHVS and CDR2 FQNEAQ. Trimming cost V 5 bases and J 3 bases; bases outside gene matches: 7. The time point is: persistent/refractory GD, antithyroid drugs over 5 years with positive TRAb. PBMC-derived RNA was used for the TCR library.

This material consisted of peripheral blood mononuclear cells (PBMCs), taken when the disease was refractory, from a patient treated with antithyroid drugs. This sequence originates from a female donor with Graves disease. This chain connects TRBV7-8 to TRBJ2-3; 11 positions agree with TRBD2. CDR3 sequence reads: CASSLIAGGRTDTQYF. Here the CDR3 DNA reads TGTGCCAGCAGCCTCATAGCGGGAGGGCGTACAGATACGCAGTATTTT. Full variable domain (missing parts from reference TRBV7-8 and TRBJ2-3): GAGVSQSPRYKVAKRGQDVALRCDPISGHVSLFWYQQALGQGPEFLTYFQNEAQLDKSGLPSDRFFAERPEGSVSTLKIQRTQQEDSAVYLCASSLIAGGRTDTQYFGPGTRLTVL.